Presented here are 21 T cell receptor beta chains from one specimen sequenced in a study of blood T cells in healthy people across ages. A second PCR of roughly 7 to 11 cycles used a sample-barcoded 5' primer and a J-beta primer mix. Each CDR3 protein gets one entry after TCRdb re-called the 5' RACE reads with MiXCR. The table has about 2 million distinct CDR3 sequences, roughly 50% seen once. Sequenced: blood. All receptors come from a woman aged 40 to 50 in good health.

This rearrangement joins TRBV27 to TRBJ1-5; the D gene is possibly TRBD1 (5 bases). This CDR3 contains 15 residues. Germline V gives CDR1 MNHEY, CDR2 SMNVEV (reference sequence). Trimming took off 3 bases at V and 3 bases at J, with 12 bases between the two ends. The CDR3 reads CASSLGGGINQPQHF. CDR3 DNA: TGTGCCAGCAGTTTGGGTGGGGGGATCAATCAGCCCCAGCATTTT.

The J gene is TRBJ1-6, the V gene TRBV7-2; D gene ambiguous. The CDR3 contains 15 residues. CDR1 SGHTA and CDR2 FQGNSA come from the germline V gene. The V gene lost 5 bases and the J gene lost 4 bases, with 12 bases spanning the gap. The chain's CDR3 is CASSIQTSYNSPLHF. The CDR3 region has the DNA TGTGCCAGCAGCATCCAGACGTCGTATAATTCACCCCTCCACTTT.

Here the CDR3 DNA reads TGTGCCAGCGGACTGATTGGGGGGCCGCAGGAGACCCAGTACTTC. Translating it yields CASGLIGGPQETQYF. The chain carries TRBV25-1 and TRBJ2-5; either TRBD1 or TRBD2 may fit D (6 bases each). Germline V lookup: CDR1 MGHDK, CDR2 SYGVNS. The CDR3 covers 15 residues. The V end was cut by 8 bases, the J end by 5 bases, with 21 bases between.

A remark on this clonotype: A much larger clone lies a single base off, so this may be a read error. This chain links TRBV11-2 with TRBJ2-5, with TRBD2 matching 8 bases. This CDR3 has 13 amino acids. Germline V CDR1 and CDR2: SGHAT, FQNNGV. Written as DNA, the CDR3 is TGTGCCAGCAGGTTAGCGGGGAAAGAGACCCAGTACTTC. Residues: CASRLAGKETQYF.

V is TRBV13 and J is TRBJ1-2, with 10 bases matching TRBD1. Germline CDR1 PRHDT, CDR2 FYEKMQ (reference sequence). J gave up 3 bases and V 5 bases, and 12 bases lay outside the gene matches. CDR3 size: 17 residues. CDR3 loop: CASSPRTPGQGYYGYTF. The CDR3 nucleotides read TGTGCCAGCAGCCCGCGAACTCCGGGACAGGGGTACTATGGCTACACCTTC.

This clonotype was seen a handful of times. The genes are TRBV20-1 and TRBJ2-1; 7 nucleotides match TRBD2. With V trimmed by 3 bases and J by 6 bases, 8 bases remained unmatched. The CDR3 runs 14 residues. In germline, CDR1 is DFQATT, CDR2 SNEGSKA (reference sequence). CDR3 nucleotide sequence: TGCAGTGCTAGGAGAGCGGGGTTGGGCAATGAGCAGTTCTTC. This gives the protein CSARRAGLGNEQFF.

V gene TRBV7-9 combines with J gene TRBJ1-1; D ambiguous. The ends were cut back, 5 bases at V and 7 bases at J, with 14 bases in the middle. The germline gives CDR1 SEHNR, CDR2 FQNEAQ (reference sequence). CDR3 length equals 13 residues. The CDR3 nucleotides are TGTGCCAGCAGCCTTAATCTGGCCGATGAAGCTTTCTTT. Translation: CASSLNLADEAFF.

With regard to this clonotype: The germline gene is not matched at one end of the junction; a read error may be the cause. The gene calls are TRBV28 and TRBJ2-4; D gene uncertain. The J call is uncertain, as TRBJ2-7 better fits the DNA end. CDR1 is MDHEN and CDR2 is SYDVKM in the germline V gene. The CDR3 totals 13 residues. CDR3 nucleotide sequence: TGTGCCAGCACCCCCATTTCCTCCGACGAGCAGTACTTC. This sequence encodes CASTPISSDEQYF.

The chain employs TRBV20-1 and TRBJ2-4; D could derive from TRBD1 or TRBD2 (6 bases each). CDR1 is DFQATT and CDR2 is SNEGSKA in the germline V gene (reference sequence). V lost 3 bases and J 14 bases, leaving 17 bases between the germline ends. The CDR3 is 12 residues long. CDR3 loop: CSARRGDSREYF. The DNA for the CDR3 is TGCAGTGCTAGGAGGGGGGACTCCAGGGAGTACTTC.

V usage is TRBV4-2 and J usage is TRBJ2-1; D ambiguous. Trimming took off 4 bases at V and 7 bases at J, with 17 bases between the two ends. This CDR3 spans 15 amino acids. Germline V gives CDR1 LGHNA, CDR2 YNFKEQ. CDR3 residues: CASSLRFNFANEQFF. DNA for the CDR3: TGTGCCAGCAGCCTGCGATTCAATTTCGCGAATGAGCAGTTCTTC.

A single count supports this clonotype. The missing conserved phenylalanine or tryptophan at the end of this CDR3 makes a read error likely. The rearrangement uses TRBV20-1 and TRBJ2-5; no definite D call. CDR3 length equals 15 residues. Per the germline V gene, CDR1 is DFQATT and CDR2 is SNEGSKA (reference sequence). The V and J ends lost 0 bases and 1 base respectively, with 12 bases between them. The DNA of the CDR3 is TGCAGTGCTAGAGACCCCCGCTTCGTCCAAGAGACCCAGTACTTA. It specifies CSARDPRFVQETQYL.

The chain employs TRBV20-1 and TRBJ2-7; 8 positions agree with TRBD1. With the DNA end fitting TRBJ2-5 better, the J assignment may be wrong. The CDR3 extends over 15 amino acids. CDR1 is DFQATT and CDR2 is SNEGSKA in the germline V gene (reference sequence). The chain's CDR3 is CSASEDRVIRETQYF. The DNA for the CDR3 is TGCAGTGCTAGTGAGGACAGGGTTATTCGAGAGACCCAGTACTTC.

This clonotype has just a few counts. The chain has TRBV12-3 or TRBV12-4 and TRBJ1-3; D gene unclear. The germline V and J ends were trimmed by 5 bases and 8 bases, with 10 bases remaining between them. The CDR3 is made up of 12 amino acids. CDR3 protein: CASSNGPDTIYF. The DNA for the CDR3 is TGTGCCAGCAGTAACGGACCGGACACCATATATTTT.

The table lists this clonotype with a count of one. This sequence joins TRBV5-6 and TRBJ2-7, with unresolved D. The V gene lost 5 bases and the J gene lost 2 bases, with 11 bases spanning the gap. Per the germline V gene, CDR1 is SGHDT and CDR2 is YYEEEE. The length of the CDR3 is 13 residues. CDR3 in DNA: TGTGCCAGCAGGTCGGTGAGCGCCTACGAGCAGTACTTC. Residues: CASRSVSAYEQYF.

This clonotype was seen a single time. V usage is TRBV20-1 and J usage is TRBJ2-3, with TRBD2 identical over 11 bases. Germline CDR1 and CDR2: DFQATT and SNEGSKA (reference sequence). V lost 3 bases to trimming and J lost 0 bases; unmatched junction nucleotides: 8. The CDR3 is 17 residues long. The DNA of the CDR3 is TGCAGTGCTAGTACCGGGACTAGCGGAGCTAGCACAGATACGCAGTATTTT. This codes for CSASTGTSGASTDTQYF.

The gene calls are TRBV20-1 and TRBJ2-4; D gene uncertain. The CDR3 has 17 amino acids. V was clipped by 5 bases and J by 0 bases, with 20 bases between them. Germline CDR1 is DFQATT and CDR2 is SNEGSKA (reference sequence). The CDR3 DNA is TGCAGTGCTTTTAAATCCACCGACGGAATAGCCAAAAACATTCAGTACTTC. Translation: CSAFKSTDGIAKNIQYF.

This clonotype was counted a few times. The CDR3 DNA follows: TGTGCCAGCAGCACCCCGTACAGCGGGCGCCGAGGGAATGAGCAGTTCTTC. As protein: CASSTPYSGRRGNEQFF. The V and J genes are TRBV11-2 and TRBJ2-1, with D maybe TRBD2 (6 bases). V was pared by 5 bases and J by 7 bases, with 24 bases between. Germline lookup yields CDR1 SGHAT and CDR2 FQNNGV. There are 17 residues in the CDR3.

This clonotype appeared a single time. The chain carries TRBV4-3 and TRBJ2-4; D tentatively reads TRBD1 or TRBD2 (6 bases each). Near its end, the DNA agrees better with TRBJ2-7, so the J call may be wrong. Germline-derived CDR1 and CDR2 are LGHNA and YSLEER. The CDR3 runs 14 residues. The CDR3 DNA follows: TGCGCCAGCAGCCATTTACCGGGGGCACACGAGCAGTACTTC. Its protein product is CASSHLPGAHEQYF.

The CDR3 DNA follows: TGCAGTGCTGTCGAACAGGGGGGAGACACTGAAGCTTTCTTT. It yields the protein CSAVEQGGDTEAFF. The chain carries TRBV20-1 and TRBJ1-1, with TRBD1 matching 8 bases. Germline V gene lookup returns CDR1 DFQATT and CDR2 SNEGSKA (reference sequence). The CDR3 totals 14 residues. V shed 5 bases, J shed 3 bases, and the junction held 8 bases outside the gene matches.

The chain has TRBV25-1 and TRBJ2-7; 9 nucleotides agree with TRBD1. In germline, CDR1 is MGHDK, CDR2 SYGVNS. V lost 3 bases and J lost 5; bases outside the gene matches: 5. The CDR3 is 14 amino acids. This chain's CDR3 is CASSEGTGSHEQYF. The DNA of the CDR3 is TGTGCCAGCAGTGAGGGGACAGGGTCCCACGAGCAGTACTTC.

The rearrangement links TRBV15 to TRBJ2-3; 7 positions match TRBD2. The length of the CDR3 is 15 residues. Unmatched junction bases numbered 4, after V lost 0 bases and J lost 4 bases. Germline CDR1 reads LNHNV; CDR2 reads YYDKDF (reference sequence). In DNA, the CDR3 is TGTGCCACCAGCAGAGATCCGGGGGGATCAGATACGCAGTATTTT. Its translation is CATSRDPGGSDTQYF.